This TCR beta chain was sequenced for a study of blood T cell repertoires in COVID-19. The ends were cut back, 3 bases at V and 6 bases at J, with 15 bases in the middle. Germline CDR1 and CDR2: MNHNS and SASEGT. The CDR3 has 14 residues. How the authors handled the data: Researchers report that nucleated cell counts were estimated from reference gene primer amplification. Clones were read by immunoSEQ multiplex PCR, and TCRdb kept only the in-frame ones, dropping some. That table is the source of V, J and clone size, and D and trimming were worked out from the DNA. The data show approximately 240,000 clones, with 65% to 85% seen just once and 4% held by the top ten.

The sequencing sample was made of peripheral blood. The chain employs TRBV6-1 and TRBJ2-7, with D perhaps matching TRBD1 (5 bases). The receptor was derived from a woman in her thirties or forties with active or convalescent COVID-19. CDR3 nucleotide sequence: TGTGCCAGCAGTGATGTTCCCTTCAGGGTCGAGCAGTACTTC. It codes for CASSDVPFRVEQYF.